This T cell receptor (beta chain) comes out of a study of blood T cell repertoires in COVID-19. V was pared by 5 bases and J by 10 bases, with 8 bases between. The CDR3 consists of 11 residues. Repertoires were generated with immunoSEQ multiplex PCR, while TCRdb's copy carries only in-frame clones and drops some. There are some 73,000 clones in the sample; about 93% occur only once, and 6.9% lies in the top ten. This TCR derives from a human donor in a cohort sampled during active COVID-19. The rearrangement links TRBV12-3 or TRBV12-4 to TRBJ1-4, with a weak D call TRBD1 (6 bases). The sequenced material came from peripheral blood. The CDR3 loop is CASSETGKLFF. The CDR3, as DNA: TGTGCCAGCAGTGAGACAGGAAAACTGTTTTTT.